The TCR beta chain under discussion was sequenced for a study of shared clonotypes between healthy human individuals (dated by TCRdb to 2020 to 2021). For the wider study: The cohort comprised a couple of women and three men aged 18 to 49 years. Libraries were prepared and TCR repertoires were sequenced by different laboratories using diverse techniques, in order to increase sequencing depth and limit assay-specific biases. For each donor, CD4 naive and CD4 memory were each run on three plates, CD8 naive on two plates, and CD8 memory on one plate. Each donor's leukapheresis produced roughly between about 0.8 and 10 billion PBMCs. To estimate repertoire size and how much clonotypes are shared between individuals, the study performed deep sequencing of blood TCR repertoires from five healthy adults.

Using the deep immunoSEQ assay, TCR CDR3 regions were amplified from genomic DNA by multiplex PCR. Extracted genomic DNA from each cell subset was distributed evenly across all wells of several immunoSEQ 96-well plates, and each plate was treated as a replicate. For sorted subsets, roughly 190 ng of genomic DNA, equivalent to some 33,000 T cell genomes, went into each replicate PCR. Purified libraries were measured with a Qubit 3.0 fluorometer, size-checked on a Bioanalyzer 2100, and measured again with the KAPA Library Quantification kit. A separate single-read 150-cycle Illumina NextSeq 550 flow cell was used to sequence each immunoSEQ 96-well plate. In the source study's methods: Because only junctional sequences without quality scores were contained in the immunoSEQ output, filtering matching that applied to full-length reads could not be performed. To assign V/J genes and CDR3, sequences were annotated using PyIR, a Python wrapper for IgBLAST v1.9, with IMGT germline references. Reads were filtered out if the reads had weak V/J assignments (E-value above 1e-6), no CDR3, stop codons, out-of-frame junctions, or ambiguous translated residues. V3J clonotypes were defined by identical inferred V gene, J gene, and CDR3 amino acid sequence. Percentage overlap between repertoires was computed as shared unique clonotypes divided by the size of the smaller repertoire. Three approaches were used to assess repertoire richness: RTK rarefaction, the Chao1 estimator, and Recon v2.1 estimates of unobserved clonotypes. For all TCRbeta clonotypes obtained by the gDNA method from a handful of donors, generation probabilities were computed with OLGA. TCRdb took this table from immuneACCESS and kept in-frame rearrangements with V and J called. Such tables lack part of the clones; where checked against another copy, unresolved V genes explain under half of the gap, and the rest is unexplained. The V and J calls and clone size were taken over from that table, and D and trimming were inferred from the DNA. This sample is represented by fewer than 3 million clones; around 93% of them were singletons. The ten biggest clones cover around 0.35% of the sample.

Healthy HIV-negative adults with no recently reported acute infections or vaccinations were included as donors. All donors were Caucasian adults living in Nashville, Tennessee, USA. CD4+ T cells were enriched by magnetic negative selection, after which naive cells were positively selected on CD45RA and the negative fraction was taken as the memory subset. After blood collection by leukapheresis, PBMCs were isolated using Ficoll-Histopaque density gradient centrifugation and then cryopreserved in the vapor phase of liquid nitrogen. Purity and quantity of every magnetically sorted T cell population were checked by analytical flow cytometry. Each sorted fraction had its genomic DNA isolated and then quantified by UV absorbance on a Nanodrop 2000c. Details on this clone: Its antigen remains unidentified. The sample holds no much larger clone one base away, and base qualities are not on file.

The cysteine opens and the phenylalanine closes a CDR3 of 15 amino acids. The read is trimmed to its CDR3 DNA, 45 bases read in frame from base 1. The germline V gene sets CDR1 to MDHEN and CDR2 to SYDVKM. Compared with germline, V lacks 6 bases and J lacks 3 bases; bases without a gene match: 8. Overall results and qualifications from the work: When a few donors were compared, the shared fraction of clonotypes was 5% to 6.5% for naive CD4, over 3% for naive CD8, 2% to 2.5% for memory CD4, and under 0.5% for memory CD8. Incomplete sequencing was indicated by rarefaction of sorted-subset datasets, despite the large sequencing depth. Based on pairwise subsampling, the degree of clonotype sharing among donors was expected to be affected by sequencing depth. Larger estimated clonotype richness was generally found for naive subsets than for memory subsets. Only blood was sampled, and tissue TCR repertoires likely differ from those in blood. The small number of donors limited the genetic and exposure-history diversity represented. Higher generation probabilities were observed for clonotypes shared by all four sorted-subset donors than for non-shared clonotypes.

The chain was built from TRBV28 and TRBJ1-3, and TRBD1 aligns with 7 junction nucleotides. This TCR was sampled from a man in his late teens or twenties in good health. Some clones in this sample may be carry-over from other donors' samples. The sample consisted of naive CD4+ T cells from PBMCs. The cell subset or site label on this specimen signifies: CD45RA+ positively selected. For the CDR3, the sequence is CASSLQGLYGNTIYF. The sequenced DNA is TGTGCCAGCAGCCTACAGGGGCTTTATGGAAACACCATATATTTT.